A single sample is the source of the 7 T cell receptor beta chains below, sequenced in a study of tumor and adjacent non-tumor tissue in lung cancer. RNA was extracted from bulk tissue without any cell sorting. Three rounds of nested PCR, following a modified ARM-PCR protocol, produced the TCRbeta library. MiXCR was run by TCRdb on the multiplex PCR reads, yielding one entry per CDR3 protein. The table includes approximately 150,000 distinct CDR3 sequences, roughly 70% detected once. Sequencing input: lung tumor tissue. These receptors originate from a man between 60 and 75 years old with small cell lung cancer.

V usage is TRBV11-3 and J usage is TRBJ1-2, with 7 positions matching TRBD1. Germline CDR1 SGHNT, CDR2 YENEEA. There are 13 residues in the CDR3. V trimming: 3 bases; J trimming: 14 bases; junction bases outside the gene matches: 12. The CDR3 spells CASSFTGEADCTF. The CDR3 DNA follows: TGTGCCAGCAGCTTTACAGGGGAGGCTGACTGTACCTTC.

Comments on this clonotype: Mismatch with germline at one junction end may stem from a read error. The J gene is TRBJ2-3, the V gene TRBV24-1; a possible D gene is TRBD1 (5 bases). The CDR3 sequence is 15 residues long. Germline V gives CDR1 KGHDR, CDR2 SFDVKD. CDR3 nucleotide sequence: TGTGCCACCAGTGATTTGAGCGAACACACAGGTACGCAGTATTTT. Protein: CATSDLSEHTGTQYF.

This sequence joins TRBV7-9 and TRBJ2-7, with D tentatively TRBD1 or TRBD2 (5 bases each). Trimming took off 5 bases at V and 6 bases at J, with 17 bases between the two ends. The CDR3 spans 14 residues. Germline V CDR1 and CDR2: SEHNR, FQNEAQ (reference sequence). The CDR3 nucleotides read TGTGCCAGCAGCGGGCGCCGGGACGAGAGCGAGCAGTACTTC. Protein product: CASSGRRDESEQYF.

The gene calls are TRBV6-5 and TRBJ1-5; TRBD1 matches 7 bases. Germline loops: CDR1 MNHEY, CDR2 SVGAGI. J lost 2 bases, V lost 6 bases, and 7 bases had no gene match. The CDR3 contains 15 residues. CDR3 in DNA: TGTGCCAGCAGCACAGACAGGGCAGGCAATCAGCCCCAGCATTTT. Translated, it gives CASSTDRAGNQPQHF.

The rearrangement uses TRBV6-6 and TRBJ2-1; D is ambiguous. CDR1 is MNHNY and CDR2 is SVGAGI in the germline V gene (reference sequence). This CDR3 is built from 11 residues. The CDR3 loop is CVISYYAEQFF. In DNA form, the CDR3 reads TGTGTCATCAGTTACTACGCTGAGCAGTTCTTC.

The chain combines TRBV6-1 with TRBJ2-3; TRBD1 aligns across 8 bases. Germline V lookup: CDR1 MNHNS, CDR2 SASEGT. The length of the CDR3 is 18 residues. J gave up 4 bases and V 0 bases, and 12 bases lay outside the gene matches. In DNA form, the CDR3 reads TGTGCCAGCAGTGAAGCGCTCAGTGGACAGGGACGGCCAGATACGCAGTATTTT. Translated: CASSEALSGQGRPDTQYF.

Turning to this clonotype: At one end, the junction sequence differs from germline, possibly due to a read error. This chain links TRBV28 with TRBJ2-3; D not resolved. Germline CDR1 and CDR2: MDHEN and SYDVKM. The CDR3 length is 15 residues. The CDR3 sequence is CASSPKAACTDTQYF. In DNA form, the CDR3 reads TGTGCCAGCAGTCCTAAGGCGGCTTGCACCGATACGCAGTATTTT.